The 5 T cell receptor beta chains below were found in one sample sequenced in a study of human T cells and chemical hapten exposure. Time point in this sample: pre-sensitization, week 0. Treatment here: therapeutic diphenylcyclopropenone sensitization with weekly scalp DPC. In TCRdb, the RACE reads were re-called with MiXCR into one record per CDR3 protein. The table shows tens of thousands of distinct CDR3 sequences, with around 12% occurring only once. The starting material was whole blood, obtained in connection with sensitization to the hapten diphenylcyclopropenone (DPC). The receptors here all came from a woman in her twenties or thirties with alopecia areata. Some clones in this sample may be carry-over from other donors' samples.

This rearrangement joins TRBV18 to TRBJ2-1, with D possibly matching TRBD2 (5 bases). V lost 2 bases and J 2 bases, leaving 13 bases between the germline ends. CDR1 and CDR2 (germline): KGHSH, LQKENI. CDR3 length equals 16 residues. Here the CDR3 reads CASSPLEGGPYNEQFF. Here the CDR3 DNA reads TGTGCCAGCTCACCATTAGAGGGCGGCCCCTACAATGAGCAGTTCTTC.

This clonotype has only a few counts. The rearrangement uses TRBV7-9 and TRBJ1-5; 7 bases match TRBD1. The CDR3 consists of 15 residues. V lost 6 bases and J lost 6; bases outside the gene matches: 11. The germline V gene encodes CDR1 SEHNR and CDR2 FQNEAQ (reference sequence). The CDR3 DNA reads TGTGCCAGCAGTACCGACAGGGACTGGAGTCAGCCCCAGCATTTT. The encoded protein is CASSTDRDWSQPQHF.

This clonotype has only a few counts. The chain links TRBV6-2 or TRBV6-3 to TRBJ1-6; D may be TRBD1 (6 bases). Germline V gives CDR1 MNHEY, CDR2 SVGEGT. V lost 5 bases and J 5 bases, leaving 10 bases between the germline ends. This CDR3 region has 14 residues. The CDR3 here is CASSTGQNNSPLHF. The CDR3 nucleotides are TGTGCCAGCAGTACAGGGCAGAATAATTCACCCCTCCACTTT.

This clonotype occurred many times. The V gene is TRBV19, the J gene TRBJ2-1, with a weak D call TRBD2 (6 bases). The CDR3 has 14 residues. The V end was cut by 5 bases, the J end by 6 bases, with 14 bases between. Germline CDR1 is LNHDA and CDR2 is SQIVND (reference sequence). CDR3 residues: CASSWEVLGNEQFF. CDR3 coding DNA: TGTGCCAGTAGTTGGGAGGTCCTCGGCAATGAGCAGTTCTTC.

The chain uses TRBV7-2 and TRBJ2-4; D call uncertain. With 5 bases removed from V and 8 bases from J, the gap between germline ends came to 16 bases. CDR3 length equals 14 residues. Germline V lookup: CDR1 SGHTA, CDR2 FQGNSA. The CDR3 reads CASSQGPSAYIQYF. The CDR3 nucleotides are TGTGCCAGCAGCCAAGGACCCTCGGCATACATTCAGTACTTC.